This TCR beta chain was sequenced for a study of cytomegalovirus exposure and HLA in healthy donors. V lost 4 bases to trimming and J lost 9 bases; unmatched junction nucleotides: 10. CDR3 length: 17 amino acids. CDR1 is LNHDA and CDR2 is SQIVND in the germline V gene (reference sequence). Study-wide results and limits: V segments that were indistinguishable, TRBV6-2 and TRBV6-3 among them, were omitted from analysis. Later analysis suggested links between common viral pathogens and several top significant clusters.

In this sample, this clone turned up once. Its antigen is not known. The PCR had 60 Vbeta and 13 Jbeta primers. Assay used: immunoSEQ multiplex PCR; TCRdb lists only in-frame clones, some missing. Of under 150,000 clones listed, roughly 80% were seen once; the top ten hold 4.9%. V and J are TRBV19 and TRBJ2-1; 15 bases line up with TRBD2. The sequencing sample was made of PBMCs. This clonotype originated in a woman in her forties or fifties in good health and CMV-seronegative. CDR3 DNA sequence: TGTGCCAGTAGTACCCCCGGACTAGCGGGGGGGCCGGGTGAGCAGTTCTTC. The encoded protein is CASSTPGLAGGPGEQFF.